The next 19 T cell receptor beta chains were all read from a single sample in a study of T cells in Graves' hyperthyroidism and ophthalmopathy. Regions amplified from RNA transcripts were the TCR beta CDR3 regions. HTBI primers were the set used in a first-round RT-PCR of the TCR CDR3. TCRdb used MiXCR to reprocess the multiplex PCR reads, holding one entry per CDR3 protein. Of 600,000 to 850,000 distinct CDR3 sequences listed, about 19% were seen once; the top ten hold 16%. Sample: blood. The receptor set was obtained from a woman aged 45-59 years with Graves' hyperthyroidism that later progressed to Graves' ophthalmopathy.

In its sample, this clonotype was seen a few times. The chain has TRBV19 and TRBJ2-1; possible D gene TRBD2, 5 bases. Trimming took off 6 bases at V and 3 bases at J, with 15 bases between the two ends. The CDR3 totals 15 residues. CDR1 and CDR2 (germline): LNHDA, SQIVND (reference sequence). CDR3 sequence: CASSTLIGDYNEQFF. The DNA for the CDR3 is TGTGCCAGTAGCACTTTAATCGGGGACTACAATGAGCAGTTCTTC.

Only a few counts were recorded for this clonotype. The J gene is TRBJ1-5, the V gene TRBV2, with 7 bases that match TRBD1. This CDR3 is built from 16 residues. The V and J ends lost 3 bases and 6 bases, in that order; junction bases with no gene match: 11. Germline V gene lookup returns CDR1 SNHLY and CDR2 FYNNEI. This CDR3 is CASSEQGGARSQPQHF. For the CDR3, the DNA is TGTGCCAGCAGTGAGCAGGGGGGGGCGCGGAGTCAGCCCCAGCATTTT.

This clonotype was observed a handful of times. CDR3 nucleotides: TGTGCCAGCAGCTTGGATTCGGGTACCGGGGAGACCCAGTACTTC. Protein: CASSLDSGTGETQYF. J is TRBJ2-5 and V is TRBV5-6; no clear D gene. The CDR3 consists of 15 residues. Per the germline V gene, CDR1 is SGHDT and CDR2 is YYEEEE. The V gene lost 0 bases and the J gene lost 5 bases, with 14 bases spanning the gap.

This clonotype was detected many times. The V and J genes are TRBV3-1 and TRBJ1-5; D gene ambiguous. Germline CDR1 and CDR2: LGHDT and YNNKEL (reference sequence). V gave up 0 bases and J gave up 7 bases, with 13 bases separating them. This CDR3 is 15 amino acids long. CDR3 region: CASSQDPTDPQPQHF. In nucleotides, the CDR3 is TGTGCCAGCAGCCAAGATCCGACCGACCCCCAGCCCCAGCATTTT. Looking up the rest from reference TRBV3-1 and TRBJ1-5 gives the full variable domain: DTAVSQTPKYLVTQMGNDKSIKCEQNLGHDTMYWYKQDSKKFLKIMFSYNNKELIINETVPNRFSPKSPDKAHLNLHINSLELGDSAVYFCASSQDPTDPQPQHFGDGTRLSIL.

This rearrangement joins TRBV7-9 to TRBJ1-4; D perhaps matches TRBD1 (6 bases). V lost 11 bases and J lost 2, with 15 bases in between. The CDR3 extends over 14 amino acids. CDR1 SEHNR and CDR2 FQNEAQ come from the germline V gene (reference sequence). CDR3 region: CAGGGDGTNEKLFF. The CDR3 region has the DNA TGTGCCGGGGGCGGGGACGGCACTAATGAAAAACTGTTTTTT.

This clonotype occurred many times. The V gene is TRBV20-1, the J gene TRBJ2-5; D uncertain. Germline CDR1 is DFQATT and CDR2 is SNEGSKA (reference sequence). The V end was cut by 4 bases, the J end by 1 base, with 7 bases between. The CDR3 is made up of 12 amino acids. CDR3 coding DNA: TGCAGTGCTATTTTTCGCCAAGAGACCCAGTACTTC. Its protein product is CSAIFRQETQYF.

The chain couples TRBV6-5 to TRBJ1-1; no reliable D call. Looked up from germline, CDR1 is MNHEY and CDR2 is SVGAGI. The CDR3 runs 15 residues. V shed 0 bases and J shed 1 base, with 9 bases lying between them. As DNA, the CDR3 is TGTGCCAGCAGTTACTCACCAGGACCGAACACTGAAGCTTTCTTT. Encoded protein: CASSYSPGPNTEAFF.

This clonotype was detected ten times or more. CDR3 sequence: CSARPGQGITEAFF. CDR3 in DNA: TGCAGTGCCCGACCGGGACAGGGTATTACTGAAGCTTTCTTT. V usage is TRBV20-1 and J usage is TRBJ1-1, with 9 bases matching TRBD1. Germline lookup yields CDR1 DFQATT and CDR2 SNEGSKA (reference sequence). The V and J ends lost 6 bases and 5 bases, in that order; junction bases with no gene match: 10. The CDR3 length is 14 residues.

This sequence joins TRBV11-2 and TRBJ2-6, with no clear D. Trimming removed 1 base at V and 0 bases at J, with 13 bases between. The CDR3 sequence is 18 residues long. Germline V lookup: CDR1 SGHAT, CDR2 FQNNGV. CDR3 coding DNA: TGTGCCAGCAGCTTAGGTCGGCTAATCAGCTCTGGGGCCAACGTCCTGACTTTC. It encodes CASSLGRLISSGANVLTF.

This chain links TRBV7-9 with TRBJ1-6; D unresolved. This CDR3 is 12 amino acids long. Trimming pared 7 bases from V and 10 bases from J, leaving 11 bases between. Germline loops: CDR1 SEHNR, CDR2 FQNEAQ (reference sequence). In DNA form, the CDR3 reads TGTGCCAGCAACTTCTTTGGGTCACCCCTCCACTTT. The encoded protein is CASNFFGSPLHF.

The genes are TRBV12-3 or TRBV12-4 and TRBJ2-5; TRBD2 agrees at 9 bases. The CDR3 covers 18 residues. The trim removed 3 bases at V and 3 bases at J, leaving 14 bases unmatched. The CDR3 protein is CASSLGVGRGGSKETQYF. CDR3 bases: TGTGCCAGCAGTTTGGGGGTCGGGCGGGGGGGAAGCAAAGAGACCCAGTACTTC.

This clonotype was counted between two and nine times. The chain couples TRBV5-1 to TRBJ1-2; unclear D gene. Trimming shortened V by 0 bases and J by 4 bases, and 22 bases separated the two germline ends. CDR1 and CDR2 from the germline V gene are SGHRS and YFSETQ. The CDR3 contains 18 residues. The CDR3: CASSLDKVGPPLFYGYTF. The CDR3 DNA sequence: TGCGCCAGCAGCTTGGATAAAGTAGGCCCTCCGCTTTTCTATGGCTACACCTTC.

This clonotype has a count of ten or more. This sequence joins TRBV3-1 and TRBJ2-3; D gene ambiguous. Germline CDR1 is LGHDT and CDR2 is YNNKEL (reference sequence). Between the trimmed V and J ends, which lost 1 base and 3 bases, there was a span of 5 bases. The CDR3 contains 13 residues. The CDR3 region has the DNA TGTGCCAGCAGCCAAGTGGCGACAGATACGCAGTATTTT. It codes for CASSQVATDTQYF.

This clonotype was seen more than once but under ten times. The chain couples TRBV2 to TRBJ1-3; tentative D call: TRBD1 (5 bases). CDR3 length: 16 amino acids. Deletions cut 1 base from V and 4 bases from J, with 14 bases between. Germline V gene sequence: CDR1 SNHLY, CDR2 FYNNEI. This CDR3 is CASSEGSGVQGNTIYF. CDR3 nucleotides: TGTGCCAGCAGTGAAGGTTCGGGGGTGCAGGGAAACACCATATATTTT.

This clonotype was seen ten or more times. V usage is TRBV7-8 and J usage is TRBJ2-2, with D tentatively TRBD2 (7 bases). V lost 5 bases and J lost 6, with 13 bases in between. CDR1 is SGHVS and CDR2 is FQNEAQ in the germline V gene. This CDR3 region has 14 residues. Here the CDR3 DNA reads TGTGCCAGCAGCAGGGCGGGGGCGCCCGGGGAGCTGTTTTTT. It yields the protein CASSRAGAPGELFF.

V gene TRBV19 combines with J gene TRBJ1-5; D possibly corresponds to TRBD1 (5 bases). The ends were cut back, 7 bases at V and 4 bases at J, with 26 bases in the middle. The CDR3 runs 18 residues. Per the germline V gene, CDR1 is LNHDA and CDR2 is SQIVND (reference sequence). The CDR3: CASNPRDGALSFNQPQHF. The DNA for the CDR3 is TGTGCCAGTAATCCCCGGGACGGAGCTCTCTCCTTTAATCAGCCCCAGCATTTT.

This clonotype has just a few counts. This chain uses TRBV20-1 with TRBJ2-1; D remains unclear. Germline CDR1 and CDR2: DFQATT and SNEGSKA (reference sequence). CDR3 length: 14 amino acids. The germline V and J ends were trimmed by 2 bases and 5 bases, with 13 bases remaining between them. The CDR3 loop reads CSARSVVRDNEQFF. CDR3 DNA: TGCAGTGCTAGATCGGTGGTTCGCGACAATGAGCAGTTCTTC.

This sequence joins TRBV24-1 and TRBJ1-2, with 7 bases lining up with TRBD1. The CDR3 totals 16 residues. Germline CDR1 KGHDR, CDR2 SFDVKD. V shed 4 bases, J shed 4 bases, and the junction held 11 bases outside the gene matches. The CDR3 loop is CATSERGQKTPYGYTF. The CDR3 DNA is TGTGCCACCAGTGAGCGGGGACAGAAGACTCCCTATGGCTACACCTTC.

The J gene is TRBJ2-3, the V gene TRBV9; possibly TRBD1 or TRBD2 for D (5 bases each). CDR1 and CDR2 from the germline V gene are SGDLS and YYNGEE. V lost 2 bases and J 3 bases, leaving 13 bases between the germline ends. The CDR3 consists of 15 residues. The CDR3 DNA follows: TGTGCCAGCAGCGTGGGGGTCGGGGTAACAGATACGCAGTATTTT. Protein product: CASSVGVGVTDTQYF.